These 30 T cell receptor beta chains were all obtained from the same sample, sequenced in a study of blood T cell repertoires in COVID-19. This table comes from immunoSEQ multiplex PCR, and its TCRdb copy is limited to in-frame clones, with some not included. The table includes around 59,000 clones, 81% detected once. The material sequenced was peripheral blood. The source of these receptors is a woman aged 80 or over with active or convalescent COVID-19.

The rearrangement links TRBV11-2 to TRBJ2-3, with 7 nucleotides matching TRBD2. Germline values: CDR1 SGHAT, CDR2 FQNNGV. Losses at the gene ends were 5 bases for V and 3 bases for J; bases not matched to a gene: 11. The CDR3 extends over 16 amino acids. This CDR3 is CASSPRGGTRTDTQYF. DNA for the CDR3: TGTGCCAGCAGCCCGCGGGGAGGGACTCGTACAGATACGCAGTATTTT.

The count of this clone is one. This rearrangement joins TRBV10-3 to TRBJ1-3; the D gene is possibly TRBD1 (5 bases). With 0 bases removed from V and 1 base from J, the gap between germline ends came to 10 bases. This CDR3 is 16 amino acids long. Germline V gives CDR1 ENHRY, CDR2 SYGVKD. The CDR3: CAISESPGGSGNTIYF. In nucleotides, the CDR3 is TGTGCCATCAGTGAGTCCCCGGGGGGTTCTGGAAACACCATATATTTT.

The genes are TRBV4-1 and TRBJ1-5; TRBD1 agrees at 7 bases. V was pared by 6 bases and J by 7 bases, with 15 bases of the junction left unmatched. The CDR3 sequence is 16 residues long. Germline loops: CDR1 MGHRA, CDR2 YSYEKL. The CDR3 DNA sequence: TGCGCCAGCAGTCCAGGGGGGAAGGGGGCAGAGCAGCCCCAGCATTTT. Protein: CASSPGGKGAEQPQHF.

The J gene is TRBJ1-5, the V gene TRBV4-1; possibly TRBD1 for D (5 bases). The V and J ends lost 0 bases and 11 bases respectively, with 14 bases between them. There are 14 residues in the CDR3. Germline-derived CDR1 and CDR2 are MGHRA and YSYEKL. The CDR3 reads CASSQEVAGPSQHF. For the CDR3, the DNA is TGCGCCAGCAGCCAAGAAGTGGCAGGGCCATCCCAGCATTTT.

This clone was counted a single time. The rearrangement uses TRBV25-1 and TRBJ2-7; 11 bases are shared with TRBD1. V lost 5 bases to trimming and J lost 2 bases; unmatched junction nucleotides: 11. The germline V gene has CDR1 MGHDK and CDR2 SYGVNS. The CDR3 has 17 residues. The CDR3 DNA follows: TGTGCCAGCAGTAACCCCGGGACAGGGGGTCGAACCTACGAGCAGTACTTC. Its protein is CASSNPGTGGRTYEQYF.

V gene TRBV13 combines with J gene TRBJ2-5; 8 bases match TRBD1. V trimming: 3 bases; J trimming: 3 bases; junction bases outside the gene matches: 6. From germline, CDR1 is PRHDT and CDR2 FYEKMQ (reference sequence). The CDR3 runs 15 residues. The CDR3 DNA follows: TGTGCCAGCAGCTTCACAGGGGGAGGAAAAGAGACCCAGTACTTC. Amino acids: CASSFTGGGKETQYF.

This clone was seen a handful of times. The V gene is TRBV19, the J gene TRBJ2-2; D is possibly TRBD1 (5 bases). V was shortened by 8 bases and J by 0 bases, with 10 bases between the two germline ends. The CDR3 covers 14 residues. In germline, CDR1 is LNHDA, CDR2 SQIVND (reference sequence). Written as DNA, the CDR3 is TGTGCCAGTCTTACAGGATCGAACACCGGGGAGCTGTTTTTT. It encodes CASLTGSNTGELFF.

This clone occurred once. The CDR3 sequence is CASSLAGSQPQHF. For the CDR3, the DNA is TGTGCCAGCAGTTTAGCGGGCTCACAGCCCCAGCATTTT. The chain combines TRBV12-3 or TRBV12-4 with TRBJ1-5; D is undetermined. Between the trimmed V and J ends, which lost 0 bases and 7 bases, there was a span of 7 bases. The CDR3 sequence is 13 residues long.

The chain links TRBV6-5 to TRBJ2-1; no clear D. The CDR3 runs to 16 residues. V lost 0 bases, J lost 1 base, and 10 bases lay in between. Germline CDR1 and CDR2: MNHEY and SVGAGI. The CDR3 sequence is CASSYSISESYNEQFF. The CDR3 DNA sequence: TGTGCCAGCAGTTACTCGATCAGCGAATCCTACAATGAGCAGTTCTTC.

The chain employs TRBV29-1 and TRBJ2-2; the D gene is possibly TRBD1 (6 bases). The germline V and J ends were trimmed by 7 bases and 3 bases, with 12 bases remaining between them. Germline V lookup: CDR1 SQVTM, CDR2 ANQGSEA. CDR3 length equals 13 residues. The CDR3 reads CSARTDYTGELFF. The CDR3 DNA reads TGCAGCGCTCGGACAGACTACACCGGGGAGCTGTTTTTT.

The V call is TRBV10-2, the J call TRBJ1-5, with TRBD1 as a possible D gene (5 bases). V lost 7 bases and J 10 bases, leaving 17 bases between the germline ends. Germline V gene data show CDR1 as WSHSY and CDR2 as SAAADI. This CDR3 has 13 residues. CDR3 sequence (DNA): TGCGCCAGCACCCCAGGGTCGTTGAGACCCCAGCATTTT. Amino acids: CASTPGSLRPQHF.

J is TRBJ1-5 and V is TRBV7-9; D not certain. With 1 base removed from V and 7 bases from J, the gap between germline ends came to 11 bases. CDR1 SEHNR and CDR2 FQNEAQ come from the germline V gene (reference sequence). This CDR3 comprises 14 residues. CDR3 protein: CASSLGPGGQPQHF. The CDR3 DNA reads TGTGCCAGCAGCTTAGGTCCCGGCGGCCAGCCCCAGCATTTT.

The chain joins TRBV19 to TRBJ2-7; TRBD2 aligns across 11 bases. The length of the CDR3 is 16 residues. V shed 1 base and J 2 bases; nucleotides not matched to a gene: 4. CDR1 and CDR2 from the germline V gene are LNHDA and SQIVND (reference sequence). CDR3 nucleotides: TGTGCCAGTAGTATAGGCGGGACTAGCGGCCCCTACGAGCAGTACTTC. Protein sequence: CASSIGGTSGPYEQYF.

The CDR3 spells CASSILIFGSNQPQHF. The CDR3 DNA sequence: TGTGCCAGTAGTATCTTGATATTCGGGAGCAATCAGCCCCAGCATTTT. The chain links TRBV19 to TRBJ1-5, with D unclear. The CDR3 spans 16 residues. With 3 bases removed from V and 1 base from J, the gap between germline ends came to 13 bases. Germline assignment: CDR1 LNHDA and CDR2 SQIVND (reference sequence).

The chain employs TRBV4-3 and TRBJ1-3, with TRBD1 matching over 7 bases. The CDR3 sequence is 14 residues long. Germline lookup yields CDR1 LGHNA and CDR2 YSLEER. Germline trimming cut 2 bases from V and 8 bases from J; bases unmatched to any gene: 6. CDR3 residues: CASSQSTGTDTIYF. The CDR3 nucleotides are TGCGCCAGCAGCCAATCGACAGGGACCGACACCATATATTTT.

V and J are TRBV5-6 and TRBJ1-1; TRBD1 might be the D (6 bases). Trimming shortened V by 2 bases and J by 0 bases, and 14 bases separated the two germline ends. There are 16 residues in the CDR3. In germline, CDR1 is SGHDT, CDR2 YYEEEE. This CDR3 reads CASSLDRNYMNTEAFF. The CDR3 nucleotides read TGTGCCAGCAGCTTAGACAGGAACTATATGAACACTGAAGCTTTCTTT.

The chain joins TRBV5-6 to TRBJ1-2; 7 bases match TRBD1. Germline lookup yields CDR1 SGHDT and CDR2 YYEEEE. CDR3 size: 15 residues. The trim removed 3 bases at V and 8 bases at J, leaving 13 bases unmatched. The CDR3 DNA is TGTGCCAGCAGCTCACGGACAGGTCTCGTCGGGGGCTACACCTTC. Translated, it gives CASSSRTGLVGGYTF.

V gene TRBV10-2 combines with J gene TRBJ2-3; 9 bases line up with TRBD2. The CDR3 length is 14 residues. Germline-derived CDR1 and CDR2 are WSHSY and SAAADI. The ends lost 6 bases at V and 1 base at J; junction bases unmatched: 2. The CDR3 region has the DNA TGCGCCAGCAGCGCGGGGGGGCGCACAGATACGCAGTATTTT. Amino acid sequence: CASSAGGRTDTQYF.

The chain employs TRBV7-2 and TRBJ2-3; D ambiguous. Trimming left V 1 base short and J 4 bases short, with 9 bases between. Germline CDR1 is SGHTA and CDR2 is FQGNSA. This CDR3 region has 14 residues. The CDR3 bases are TGTGCCAGCAGCTTAGGACTTGCCCCAGATACGCAGTATTTT. Translation gives CASSLGLAPDTQYF.

The chain carries TRBV4-1 and TRBJ1-6, with 8 positions matching TRBD1. The CDR3 runs to 15 residues. V dropped 4 bases and J dropped 10; count of bases not matched to a gene: 9. Looked up from germline, CDR1 is MGHRA and CDR2 is YSYEKL. The CDR3 protein is CASSRSDRVGSPLHF. For the CDR3, the DNA is TGCGCCAGCAGCCGGTCGGACAGGGTTGGGTCACCCCTCCACTTT.

The chain has TRBV11-2 and TRBJ2-2, with TRBD2 identical over 9 bases. The germline CDR1 and CDR2 sequences are SGHAT and FQNNGV. Losses at the gene ends were 3 bases for V and 7 bases for J; bases not matched to a gene: 6. This CDR3 spans 15 amino acids. The CDR3 DNA follows: TGTGCCAGCAGCTTGACTAGCGGTGGAAACGGGGAGCTGTTTTTT. As protein: CASSLTSGGNGELFF.

This chain uses TRBV5-4 with TRBJ2-3; 8 bases are shared with TRBD1. The CDR3 has 16 amino acids. Trimming cost V 4 bases and J 2 bases; bases outside gene matches: 9. Germline-derived CDR1 and CDR2 are SGHNT and YYREEE (reference sequence). CDR3 sequence reads: CASSIPSGQDTDTQYF. CDR3 sequence (DNA): TGTGCCAGCAGCATCCCCTCGGGACAGGACACAGATACGCAGTATTTT. Supplemented by reference TRBV5-4 and TRBJ2-3, the full variable domain reads ETGVTQSPTHLIKTRGQQVTLRCSSQSGHNTVSWYQQALGQGPQFIFQYYREEENGRGNFPPRFSGLQFPNYSSELNVNALELDDSALYLCASSIPSGQDTDTQYFGPGTRLTVL.

This clone was picked up a small number of times. This chain links TRBV9 with TRBJ2-5, with D possibly TRBD2 on 6 matching bases. Germline CDR1 SGDLS, CDR2 YYNGEE. The CDR3 runs to 14 residues. Trimming removed 0 bases at V and 2 bases at J, with 8 bases between. The CDR3 protein is CASSVGDFQETQYF. Here the CDR3 DNA reads TGTGCCAGCAGCGTAGGGGACTTTCAAGAGACCCAGTACTTC.

On this clone itself: Different DNA sequences within this sample yield the same CDR3. Here the CDR3 reads CASSLRSYEQYF. The CDR3 coding sequence is TGTGCCAGCAGTCTCCGCTCCTACGAGCAGTACTTC. V usage is TRBV3-1 (or the pseudogene TRBV3-2) and J usage is TRBJ2-7; D not resolved. Trimming pared 6 bases from V and 0 bases from J, leaving 6 bases between. This CDR3 is 12 amino acids long. Per germline, CDR1 LGHDT and CDR2 YNNKEL (reference sequence).

The chain carries TRBV7-8 and TRBJ2-5, with a weak D call TRBD2 (6 bases). Germline values: CDR1 SGHVS, CDR2 FQNEAQ. With 5 bases removed from V and 0 bases from J, the gap between germline ends came to 16 bases. The CDR3 loop spans 16 amino acids. In DNA, the CDR3 is TGTGCCAGCAGCCGACACCGGGAGAGGTACCAAGAGACCCAGTACTTC. Residues: CASSRHRERYQETQYF.

The CDR3, as DNA: TGCAGCGTTTACCGGGGGACAGGGGGTAAATCGAACACTGAAGCTTTCTTT. It is translated as CSVYRGTGGKSNTEAFF. The rearrangement uses TRBV29-1 and TRBJ1-1; 11 nucleotides agree with TRBD1. Losses at the gene ends were 5 bases for V and 1 base for J; bases not matched to a gene: 12. CDR1 SQVTM and CDR2 ANQGSEA come from the germline V gene. This CDR3 has 17 amino acids.

The rearrangement links TRBV4-3 to TRBJ2-2, with 16 bases aligning to TRBD2. Per germline, CDR1 LGHNA and CDR2 YSLEER. The junction had 7 bases not matched to a gene; V was cut back by 0 bases and J by 15 bases. CDR3 length: 16 amino acids. This CDR3 is CASSQDLGTSGGAMFF. The CDR3 bases are TGCGCCAGCAGCCAAGATCTTGGGACTAGCGGGGGGGCAATGTTTTTT.

The chain joins TRBV19 to TRBJ1-1, with TRBD1 as a possible D gene (6 bases). CDR1 LNHDA and CDR2 SQIVND come from the germline V gene (reference sequence). The germline V and J ends were trimmed by 6 bases and 9 bases, with 11 bases remaining between them. The CDR3 length is 11 residues. CDR3 loop: CASRLQGQAFF. CDR3 DNA: TGTGCCAGTAGACTACAGGGCCAAGCTTTCTTT.

The chain carries TRBV2 and TRBJ2-3, with D perhaps matching TRBD2 (6 bases). Trimming left V 10 bases short and J 3 bases short, with 11 bases between. The CDR3 extends over 12 amino acids. Looked up from germline, CDR1 is SNHLY and CDR2 is FYNNEI. The CDR3: CATGRGTDTQYF. DNA for the CDR3: TGTGCCACCGGGAGAGGGACAGATACGCAGTATTTT.

This chain links TRBV2 with TRBJ1-2; 10 bases are a match to TRBD1. Germline lookup yields CDR1 SNHLY and CDR2 FYNNEI. The CDR3 has 14 amino acids. The V segment lost 6 bases and the J segment 3 bases; nucleotides outside the gene matches: 4. The CDR3 loop reads CASSPGTGDYGYTF. The CDR3 DNA reads TGTGCCAGCAGCCCTGGGACAGGGGACTATGGCTACACCTTC.